Sequencing of this T cell receptor (beta chain) was carried out in a study of blood T cell repertoires in COVID-19. As for the study in general: Acute and convalescent COVID-19 specimens originated in the United States, Italy and Spain. Sources were T cells, B-cell-depleted T cells, or PBMCs; the material itself was cDNA or gDNA.

Per the original methods: Researchers report that nucleated cell counts were estimated from reference gene primer amplification. Clones were sequenced by immunoSEQ multiplex PCR, and TCRdb holds only the in-frame ones, with some missing. The V and J calls and clone size were taken over from that table, and D and trimming were inferred from the DNA. This sample has about 210,000 clones; 92% occur once, and the top ten carry 1% to 1.5%. Germline-derived CDR1 and CDR2 are LGHDT and YNNKEL (reference sequence). V was pared by 4 bases and J by 10 bases, with 6 bases of the junction left unmatched. The CDR3 is 13 amino acids.

Sequenced material: peripheral blood. The source of this sequence is a young man with acute or convalescent COVID-19. The chain uses TRBV3-1 (or the pseudogene TRBV3-2) and TRBJ2-1; 8 nucleotides align to TRBD2. The CDR3 sequence is CASSLSGRQEQFF. CDR3 DNA sequence: TGTGCCAGCAGCCTGAGCGGGAGACAAGAGCAGTTCTTC.